This entry describes one T cell receptor beta chain. Its antigen is still unknown. The authors reverse transcribed all of the isolated RNA, so sequencing captured expressed TCRB transcripts. Profiled with immunoSEQ multiplex PCR; TCRdb holds only in-frame clones, not every one. The table lists around 650,000 clones, approximately 13% of them singletons. The sample comes from a study of beta chain features in type 1 diabetes. Trimming removed 6 bases from V and 0 bases from J, with 9 bases in between. From germline, CDR1 is MNHEY and CDR2 SVGAGI. This CDR3 is built from 15 residues. Study results and caveats: When Type 1 diabetes patients were examined, their TCRB CDR3s proved moderately but significantly shorter in all four CD4+ subsets. PCR might show a preference for shorter templates, equally across patients and controls.

Every participating donor gave one draw, a heparinised blood sample averaging about 110 mL. This TCR was sampled from a man aged 25-45 years with type 1 diabetes. The sample was naive CD4+ T cells from blood. The J gene is TRBJ2-6, the V gene TRBV6-5; D unresolved. For the CDR3, the DNA is TGTGCCAGCAGAACCGAGAGCTCTGGGGCCAACGTCCTGACTTTC. It yields the protein CASRTESSGANVLTF.